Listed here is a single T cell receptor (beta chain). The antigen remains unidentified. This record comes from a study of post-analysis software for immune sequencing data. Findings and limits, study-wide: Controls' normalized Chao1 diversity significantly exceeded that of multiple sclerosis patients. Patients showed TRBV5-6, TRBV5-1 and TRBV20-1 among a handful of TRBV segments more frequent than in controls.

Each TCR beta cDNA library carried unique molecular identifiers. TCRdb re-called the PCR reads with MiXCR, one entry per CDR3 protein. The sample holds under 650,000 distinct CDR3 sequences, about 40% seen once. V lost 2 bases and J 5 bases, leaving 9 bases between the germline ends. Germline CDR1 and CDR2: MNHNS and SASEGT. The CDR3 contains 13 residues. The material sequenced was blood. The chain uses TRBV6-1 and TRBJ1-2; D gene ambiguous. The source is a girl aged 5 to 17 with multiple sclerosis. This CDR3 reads CASSEPPFYGYTF. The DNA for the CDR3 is TGTGCCAGCAGTGAACCTCCTTTTTATGGCTACACCTTC.